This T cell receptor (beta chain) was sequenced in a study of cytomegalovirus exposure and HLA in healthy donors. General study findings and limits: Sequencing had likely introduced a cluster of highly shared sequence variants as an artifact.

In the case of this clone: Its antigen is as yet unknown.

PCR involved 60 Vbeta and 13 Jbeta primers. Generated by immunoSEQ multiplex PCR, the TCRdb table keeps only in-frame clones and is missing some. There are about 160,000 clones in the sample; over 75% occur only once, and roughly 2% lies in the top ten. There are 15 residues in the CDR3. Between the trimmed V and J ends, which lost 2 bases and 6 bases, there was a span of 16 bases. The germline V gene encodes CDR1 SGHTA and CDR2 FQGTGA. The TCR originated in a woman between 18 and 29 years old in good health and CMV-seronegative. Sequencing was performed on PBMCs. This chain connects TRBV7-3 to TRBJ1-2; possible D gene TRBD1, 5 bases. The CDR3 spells CASSLFAGSPHGYTF. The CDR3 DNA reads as TGTGCCAGCAGCTTATTCGCAGGGTCCCCTCATGGCTACACCTTC.